These 5 T cell receptor beta chains originate from one sample sequenced in a study of blood T cell repertoires in COVID-19. Produced via immunoSEQ multiplex PCR; TCRdb's table is partial and in-frame only. The sample carries more than 100,000 clones, 84% recorded once. The sample comprised peripheral blood. The origin of the receptors is a human donor in a cohort sampled during active or convalescent COVID-19.

This clone was observed a single time. The gene calls are TRBV2 and TRBJ2-3, with D possibly being TRBD1 (6 bases). The V gene lost 5 bases and the J gene lost 0 bases, with 12 bases spanning the gap. Germline V CDR1 and CDR2: SNHLY, FYNNEI. This CDR3 spans 15 amino acids. In nucleotides, the CDR3 is TGTGCCAGCAGTCTACAGGGAACTAGCACAGATACGCAGTATTTT. Amino acid sequence: CASSLQGTSTDTQYF.

Notes on this clone: A much larger clone sits a single nucleotide away, making a read error possible. V is TRBV7-8 and J is TRBJ2-7; D call uncertain. Germline CDR1 SGHVS, CDR2 FQNEAQ. V lost 5 bases to trimming and J lost 4 bases, with 6 bases between them. CDR3 length equals 11 residues. CDR3: CASSPSYEQYF. The CDR3 nucleotides read TGTGCCAGCAGCCCCAGTTACGAGCAGTACTTC. Together with reference TRBV7-8 and TRBJ2-7, the CDR3 gives the full variable domain: GAGVSQSPRYKVAKRGQDVALRCDPISGHVSLFWYQQALGQGPEFLTYFQNEAQLDKSGLPSDRFFAERPEGSVSTLKIQRTQQEDSAVYLCASSPSYEQYFGPGTRLTVT.

V usage is TRBV4-2 and J usage is TRBJ1-2; perhaps TRBD1 as D (5 bases). From germline, CDR1 is LGHNA and CDR2 YNFKEQ. Trimming stripped 0 bases from V and 4 bases from J, with 12 bases between. The CDR3 runs to 15 residues. CDR3 nucleotide sequence: TGTGCCAGCAGCCAAGACTACAGGCAAGTCTATGGCTACACCTTC. This encodes CASSQDYRQVYGYTF.

V and J are TRBV6-5 and TRBJ1-6, with D unresolved. From germline, CDR1 is MNHEY and CDR2 SVGAGI. V was clipped by 6 bases and J by 0 bases, with 3 bases between them. The CDR3 totals 13 residues. CDR3: CASSFSYNSPLHF. In DNA, the CDR3 is TGTGCCAGCAGCTTCTCCTATAATTCACCCCTCCACTTT.

This chain links TRBV6-1 with TRBJ2-1; 7 nucleotides match TRBD2. The CDR3 is 15 residues long. V dropped 6 bases and J dropped 4; count of bases not matched to a gene: 9. The V gene's germline CDR1 is MNHNS and CDR2 SASEGT. CDR3 coding DNA: TGTGCCAGCAGCAGGGCGAGCGGGGTTTACAATGAGCAGTTCTTC. Translating it yields CASSRASGVYNEQFF.